The TCR beta chain described here comes from a study of blood T cell repertoires in COVID-19. Turning to the study itself: The samples span acute and convalescent COVID-19 from the United States, Italy and Spain. The analysed material was cDNA or gDNA that came from T cells, B-cell-depleted T cells, or PBMCs.

Per the original methods: For nucleated cells, counts were estimated from reference gene primer amplification. Here immunoSEQ multiplex PCR was the method, and the copy in TCRdb shows in-frame clones only, minus some. That table is the source of V, J and clone size, and D and trimming were worked out from the DNA. The repertoire has 150,000 to 180,000 clones, 70% to 90% of them found once; the top ten carry roughly 0.62%. Seattle patients were enrolled while actively infected and followed longitudinally. V trimming: 5 bases; J trimming: 0 bases; junction bases outside the gene matches: 5. Germline V gene lookup returns CDR1 SNHLY and CDR2 FYNNEI. This CDR3 comprises 15 residues.

The V gene is TRBV2, the J gene TRBJ1-1, with TRBD1 matching 8 bases. This clonotype was obtained from a man aged 55 to 70 with COVID-19, enrolled during active disease. Sequenced sample: peripheral blood. In nucleotides, the CDR3 is TGTGCCAGCAGTCCTCAGGGGGCAATGAACACTGAAGCTTTCTTT. This sequence encodes CASSPQGAMNTEAFF.